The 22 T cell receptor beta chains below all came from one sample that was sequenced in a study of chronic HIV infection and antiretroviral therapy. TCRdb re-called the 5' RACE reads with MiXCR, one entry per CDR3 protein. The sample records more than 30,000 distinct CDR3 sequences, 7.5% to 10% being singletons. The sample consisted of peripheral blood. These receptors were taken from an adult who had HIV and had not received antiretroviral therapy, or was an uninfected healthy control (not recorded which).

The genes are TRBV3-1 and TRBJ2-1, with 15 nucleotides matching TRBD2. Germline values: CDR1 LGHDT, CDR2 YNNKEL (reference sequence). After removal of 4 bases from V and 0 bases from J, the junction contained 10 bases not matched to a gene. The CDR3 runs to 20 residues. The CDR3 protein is CASSLQLGTSGGRSYNEQFF. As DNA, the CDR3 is TGTGCCAGCAGCCTCCAACTTGGGACTAGCGGGGGGCGCTCCTACAATGAGCAGTTCTTC.

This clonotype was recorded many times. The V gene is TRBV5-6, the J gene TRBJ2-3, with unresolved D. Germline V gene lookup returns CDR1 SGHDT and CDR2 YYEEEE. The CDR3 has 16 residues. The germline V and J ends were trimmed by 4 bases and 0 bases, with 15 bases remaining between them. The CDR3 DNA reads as TGTGCCAGCAGCCTACCTCATGCTACTAGCACAGATACGCAGTATTTT. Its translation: CASSLPHATSTDTQYF.

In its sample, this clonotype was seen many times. The CDR3 bases are TGTGCCAGCAGCGAACAGGGCCTGGGTCTCAATGAGCAGTTCTTC. This sequence encodes CASSEQGLGLNEQFF. The chain has TRBV11-2 and TRBJ2-1; possibly TRBD1 for D (6 bases). The CDR3 contains 15 residues. V was shortened by 5 bases and J by 6 bases, with 17 bases between the two germline ends. CDR1 is SGHAT, CDR2 FQNNGV, per germline.

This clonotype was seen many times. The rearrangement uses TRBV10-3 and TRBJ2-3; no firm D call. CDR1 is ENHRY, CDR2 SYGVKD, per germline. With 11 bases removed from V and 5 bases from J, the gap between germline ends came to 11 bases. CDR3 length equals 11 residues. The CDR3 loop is CAGGPGDTQYF. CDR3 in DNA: TGTGCCGGTGGCCCGGGAGATACGCAGTATTTT.

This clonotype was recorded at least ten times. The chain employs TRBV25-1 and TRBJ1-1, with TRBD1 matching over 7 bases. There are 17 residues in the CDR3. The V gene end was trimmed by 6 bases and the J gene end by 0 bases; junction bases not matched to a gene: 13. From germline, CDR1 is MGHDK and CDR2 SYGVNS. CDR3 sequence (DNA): TGTGCCAGCAGGCCTACAGGGGTAATCCTGATGAACACTGAAGCTTTCTTT. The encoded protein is CASRPTGVILMNTEAFF.

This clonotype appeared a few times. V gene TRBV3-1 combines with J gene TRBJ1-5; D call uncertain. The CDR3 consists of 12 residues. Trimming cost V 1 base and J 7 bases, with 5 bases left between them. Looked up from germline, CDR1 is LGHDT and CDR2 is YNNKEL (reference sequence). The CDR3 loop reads CASSQGRQPQHF. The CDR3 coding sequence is TGTGCCAGCAGCCAAGGACGGCAGCCCCAGCATTTT.

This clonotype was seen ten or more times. The CDR3 region has the DNA TGTGCCAGCAGTCGGGGGGGGTACGAGCAGTACTTC. Its translation: CASSRGGYEQYF. This chain joins TRBV27 and TRBJ2-7, with TRBD2 matching 8 bases. V shed 5 bases and J 4 bases; nucleotides not matched to a gene: 1. Germline-derived CDR1 and CDR2 are MNHEY and SMNVEV (reference sequence). This CDR3 has 12 residues.

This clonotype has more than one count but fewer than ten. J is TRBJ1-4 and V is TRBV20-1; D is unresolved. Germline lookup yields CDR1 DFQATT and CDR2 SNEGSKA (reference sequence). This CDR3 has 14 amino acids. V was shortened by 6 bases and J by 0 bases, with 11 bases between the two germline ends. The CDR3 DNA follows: TGCAGTGCCTTAAAATCGTCAACTAATGAAAAACTGTTTTTT. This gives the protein CSALKSSTNEKLFF.

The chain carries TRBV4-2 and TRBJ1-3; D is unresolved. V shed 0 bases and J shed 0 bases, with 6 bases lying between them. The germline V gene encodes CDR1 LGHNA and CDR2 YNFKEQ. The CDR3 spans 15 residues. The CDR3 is CASSQDEGSGNTIYF. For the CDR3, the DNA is TGTGCCAGCAGCCAAGATGAAGGCTCTGGAAACACCATATATTTT.

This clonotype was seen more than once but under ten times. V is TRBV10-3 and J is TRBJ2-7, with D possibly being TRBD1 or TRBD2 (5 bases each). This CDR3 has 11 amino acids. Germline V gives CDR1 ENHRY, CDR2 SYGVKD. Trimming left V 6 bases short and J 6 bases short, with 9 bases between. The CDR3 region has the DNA TGTGCCATCAGCAGGGAGCGCGAGCAGTACTTC. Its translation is CAISREREQYF.

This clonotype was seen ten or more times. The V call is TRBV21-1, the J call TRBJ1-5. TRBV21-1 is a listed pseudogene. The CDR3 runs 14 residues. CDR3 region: CASSKSRTNQPQHF. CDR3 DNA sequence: TGTGCCAGCAGCAAATCGAGAACCAATCAGCCCCAGCATTTT.

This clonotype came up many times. CDR3 in amino acids: CSVVIVRDPYEQYF. The CDR3 region has the DNA TGCAGCGTTGTAATCGTTCGAGACCCCTACGAGCAGTACTTC. The chain joins TRBV29-1 to TRBJ2-7; the D is unclear. Germline V CDR1 and CDR2: SQVTM, ANQGSEA. The CDR3 spans 14 residues. V was clipped by 4 bases and J by 2 bases, with 15 bases between them.

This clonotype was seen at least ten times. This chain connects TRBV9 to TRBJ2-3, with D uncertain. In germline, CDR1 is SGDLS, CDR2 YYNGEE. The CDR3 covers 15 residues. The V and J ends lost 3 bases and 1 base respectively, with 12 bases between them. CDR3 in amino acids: CASSEANSRTDTQYF. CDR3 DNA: TGTGCCAGCAGCGAGGCTAACAGTCGCACAGATACGCAGTATTTT.

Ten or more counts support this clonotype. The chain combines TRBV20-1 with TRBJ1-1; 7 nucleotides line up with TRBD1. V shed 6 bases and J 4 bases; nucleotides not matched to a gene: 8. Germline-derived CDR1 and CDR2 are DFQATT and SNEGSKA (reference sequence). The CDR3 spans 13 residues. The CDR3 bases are TGCAGTGCCGCAACAGGGGATGGCACTGAAGCTTTCTTT. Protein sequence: CSAATGDGTEAFF.

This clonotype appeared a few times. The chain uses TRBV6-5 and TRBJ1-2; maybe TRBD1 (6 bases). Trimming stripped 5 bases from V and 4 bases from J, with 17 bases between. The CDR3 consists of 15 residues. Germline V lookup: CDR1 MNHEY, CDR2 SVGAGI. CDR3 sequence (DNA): TGTGCCAGCAGTATGACCAGGGGTCAGGGCTATGGCTACACCTTC. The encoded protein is CASSMTRGQGYGYTF.

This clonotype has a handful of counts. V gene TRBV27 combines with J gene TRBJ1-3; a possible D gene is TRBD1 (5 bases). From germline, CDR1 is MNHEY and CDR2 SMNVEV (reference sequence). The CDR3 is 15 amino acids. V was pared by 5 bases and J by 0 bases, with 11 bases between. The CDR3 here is CASSREGTSGNTIYF. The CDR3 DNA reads TGTGCCAGCAGTCGAGAGGGGACCTCTGGAAACACCATATATTTT.

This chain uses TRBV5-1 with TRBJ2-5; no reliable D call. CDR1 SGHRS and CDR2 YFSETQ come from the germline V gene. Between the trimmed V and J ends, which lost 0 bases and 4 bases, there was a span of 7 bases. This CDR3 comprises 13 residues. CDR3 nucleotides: TGCGCCAGCAGCTTGGCCCAGCCAGAGACCCAGTACTTC. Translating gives CASSLAQPETQYF.

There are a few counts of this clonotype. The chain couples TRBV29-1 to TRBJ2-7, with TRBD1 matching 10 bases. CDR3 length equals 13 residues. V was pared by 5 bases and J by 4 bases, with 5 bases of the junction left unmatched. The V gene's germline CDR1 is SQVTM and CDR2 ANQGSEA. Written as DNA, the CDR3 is TGCAGCGTTTCGGGACAGGGGTCATACGAGCAGTACTTC. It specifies CSVSGQGSYEQYF.

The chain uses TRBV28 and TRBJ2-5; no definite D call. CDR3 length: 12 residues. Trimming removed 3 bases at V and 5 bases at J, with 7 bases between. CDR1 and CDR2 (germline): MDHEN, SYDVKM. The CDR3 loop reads CASSLGPETQYF. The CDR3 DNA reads TGTGCCAGCAGTTTGGGTCCGGAGACCCAGTACTTC.

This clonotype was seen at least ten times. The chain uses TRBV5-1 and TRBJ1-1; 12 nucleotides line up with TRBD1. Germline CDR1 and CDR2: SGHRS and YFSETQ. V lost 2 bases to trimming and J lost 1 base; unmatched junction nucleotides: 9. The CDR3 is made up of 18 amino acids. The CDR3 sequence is CASSFLAGQGAENTEAFF. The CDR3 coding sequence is TGCGCCAGCAGCTTCCTTGCGGGACAGGGGGCAGAGAACACTGAAGCTTTCTTT.

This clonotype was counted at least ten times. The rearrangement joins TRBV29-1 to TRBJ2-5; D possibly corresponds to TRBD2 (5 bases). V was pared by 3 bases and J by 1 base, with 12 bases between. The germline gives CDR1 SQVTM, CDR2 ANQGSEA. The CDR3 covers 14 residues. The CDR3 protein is CSVERRLAQETQYF. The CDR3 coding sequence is TGCAGCGTTGAGCGACGGCTAGCCCAAGAGACCCAGTACTTC.

CDR3: CASSSRGWDTQYF. The CDR3 nucleotides are TGTGCCAGCAGTTCGAGGGGCTGGGATACGCAGTATTTT. V is TRBV6-5 and J is TRBJ2-3; D tentatively reads TRBD1 or TRBD2 (5 bases each). Germline-derived CDR1 and CDR2 are MNHEY and SVGAGI. The CDR3 consists of 13 residues. With 4 bases removed from V and 6 bases from J, the gap between germline ends came to 11 bases.